This entry concerns a single T cell receptor (beta chain). Making the TCR beta libraries involved quantitative 5'-RACE with molecular barcodes. Each CDR3 protein gets one entry after TCRdb re-called the 5' RACE reads with MiXCR. The repertoire holds about 360,000 distinct CDR3 sequences, with approximately 20% as singletons. Germline-derived CDR1 and CDR2 are SGHAT and FQNNGV. Trimming took off 1 base at V and 4 bases at J, with 12 bases between the two ends. There are 15 residues in the CDR3. These data originate in a study of CD8 T cells in ankylosing spondylitis. Input material: blood, either unsorted or a sorted T cell fraction (not recorded which). The sequence derives from a male donor with ankylosing spondylitis or in good health (not recorded which). The chain employs TRBV11-2 and TRBJ2-3; D might be TRBD1 or TRBD2, each matching 5 bases. The CDR3 DNA follows: TGTGCCAGCAGCTTAGGTGTAGTGGGGGCAGATACGCAGTATTTT. This sequence encodes CASSLGVVGADTQYF.